This paragraph covers one TCR beta chain sequence. These data belong to a study of cytomegalovirus exposure and HLA in healthy donors. Study as a whole: Clustering assigned about 79% of the approximately 400 genotyped donors to the Caucasian-associated ancestry cluster.

Researchers ran the PCR with 60 Vbeta and 13 Jbeta primers. Authors' data handling: Unique TCR beta chains numbered approximately 76 million in a later analysis, with 10 million to 14 million shared. Here immunoSEQ multiplex PCR was the method, and the copy in TCRdb shows in-frame clones only, minus some. V and J calls and clone size are those listed in that table; D and trimming were worked out from the DNA. The sample carries 150,000 or so clones, approximately 80% recorded once. With 5 bases clipped from V and 2 bases from J, the junction kept 12 bases outside the gene matches. Looked up from germline, CDR1 is SEHNR and CDR2 is FQNEAQ (reference sequence). The CDR3 runs 17 residues.

The chain links TRBV7-9 to TRBJ2-7; 10 positions agree with TRBD2. The receptor was derived from a male donor in good health and CMV-seropositive. Sequences were obtained from PBMCs. The CDR3 is CASSDPSGSKLAYEQYF. CDR3 sequence (DNA): TGTGCCAGCAGCGATCCTAGCGGGAGTAAGCTAGCCTACGAGCAGTACTTC.